Here is one T cell receptor beta chain with its context. The entry originates in a study of blood T cell repertoires in COVID-19. As for the study in general: In each case, the material was cDNA or gDNA derived from T cells, B-cell-depleted T cells, or PBMCs.

Recruits, aged about 18 to 100 years, lived in 25 or so US areas. Which cohort a participant joined came from the clinical history participants gave. Assay: immunoSEQ multiplex PCR; the TCRdb copy retains only in-frame clones and omits some. The data hold fewer than 400,000 clones, with over 75% observed a single time. CDR3 size: 13 residues. Trimming pared 6 bases from V and 1 base from J, leaving 9 bases between. Germline V gene sequence: CDR1 SNHLY, CDR2 FYNNEI. The clonotype originates from a man aged 25-45 years who had recovered from COVID-19. The sequenced sample consisted of PBMCs or T cells enriched from blood (not recorded which). The genes are TRBV2 and TRBJ1-1; no reliable D call. CDR3 DNA sequence: TGTGCCAGCAGCGATTTCGGGAACACTGAAGCTTTCTTT. The encoded protein is CASSDFGNTEAFF. Variable domain in full (rest from reference TRBV2 and TRBJ1-1): EPEVTQTPSHQVTQMGQEVILRCVPISNHLYFYWYRQILGQKVEFLVSFYNNEISEKSEIFDDQFSVERPDGSNFTLKIRSTKLEDSAMYFCASSDFGNTEAFFGQGTRLTVV.